These 7 T cell receptor beta chains originate from one sample sequenced in a study of T-cell reconstitution after alpha-beta-depleted transplantation in children. The authors prepared the TCRbeta library with unique molecular identifiers. TCRdb re-analysed the PCR reads in MiXCR, keeping a single row per CDR3 protein. The repertoire holds a few hundred thousand distinct CDR3 sequences, with 20% to 30% as singletons. Sequencing was performed on PBMCs, mostly from graft donor cells, taken 360 days after TCRalphabeta/CD19-depleted stem cell transplant. Source of these receptors: a female patient aged 2-9 years who had a stem cell transplant for congenital amegakaryocytic thrombocytopenia, so the T cells may come from the graft donor.

About this clonotype: A junction end diverges from the germline sequence, so it may reflect a read error. The chain has TRBV3-1 and TRBJ2-2; TRBD2 matches 10 bases. This CDR3 is built from 18 residues. Germline V gives CDR1 LGHDT, CDR2 YNNKEL (reference sequence). CDR3 sequence (DNA): TGTGCCTGCAGTCTCATATCAGGACTAGCGGACGACACCGGGGAGCTGTTTTTT. Protein: CACSLISGLADDTGELFF.

The table lists this clonotype with a few counts. The CDR3 region is CASSQEDRVGQPQHF. Written as DNA, the CDR3 is TGCGCCAGCAGCCAAGAAGACAGGGTTGGCCAGCCCCAGCATTTT. This sequence joins TRBV4-3 and TRBJ1-5; TRBD1 agrees at 7 bases. CDR3 length equals 15 residues. V shed 0 bases, J shed 7 bases, and the junction held 6 bases outside the gene matches. Germline V gives CDR1 LGHNA, CDR2 YSLEER.

This clonotype was observed a single time. The chain carries TRBV2 and TRBJ2-7; 11 positions agree with TRBD1. Per germline, CDR1 SNHLY and CDR2 FYNNEI. This CDR3 contains 14 residues. Trimming removed 5 bases from V and 5 bases from J; junction bases left unmatched: 5. The CDR3 nucleotides read TGTGCCAGCAGTAGGGACAGGGGGAACAACGAGCAGTACTTC. Translating it yields CASSRDRGNNEQYF.

The chain combines TRBV6-4 with TRBJ2-2; D unclear. Trimming left V 2 bases short and J 2 bases short, with 3 bases between. Germline values: CDR1 MRHNA, CDR2 SNTAGT. This CDR3 contains 13 residues. CDR3 sequence reads: CASSDKNTGELFF. The CDR3 bases are TGTGCCAGCAGTGACAAAAACACCGGGGAGCTGTTTTTT.

The genes are TRBV12-3 or TRBV12-4 and TRBJ1-2; 10 nucleotides match TRBD1. V shed 4 bases, J shed 8 bases, and the junction held 7 bases outside the gene matches. The CDR3 is made up of 14 amino acids. The CDR3 is CASSSRQGAGGYTF. CDR3 DNA: TGTGCCAGCAGTTCCCGACAGGGGGCAGGGGGCTACACCTTC.

This clonotype occurred a few times. The chain combines TRBV11-2 with TRBJ2-7; no definite D call. This CDR3 contains 18 residues. The germline CDR1 and CDR2 sequences are SGHAT and FQNNGV. With 3 bases removed from V and 0 bases from J, the gap between germline ends came to 21 bases. The CDR3 nucleotides read TGTGCCAGCAGCTTGGTGGGCCACTCATCTCGAATCTCCTACGAGCAGTACTTC. Translating it yields CASSLVGHSSRISYEQYF.

This clonotype has more than one count but fewer than ten. The rearrangement links TRBV10-2 to TRBJ2-1; D is possibly TRBD2 (6 bases). CDR3 length equals 14 residues. Germline values: CDR1 WSHSY, CDR2 SAAADI. V was pared by 3 bases and J by 5 bases, with 11 bases between. CDR3 protein: CASSELAPHNEQFF. In DNA, the CDR3 is TGCGCCAGCAGTGAACTAGCCCCTCACAATGAGCAGTTCTTC.